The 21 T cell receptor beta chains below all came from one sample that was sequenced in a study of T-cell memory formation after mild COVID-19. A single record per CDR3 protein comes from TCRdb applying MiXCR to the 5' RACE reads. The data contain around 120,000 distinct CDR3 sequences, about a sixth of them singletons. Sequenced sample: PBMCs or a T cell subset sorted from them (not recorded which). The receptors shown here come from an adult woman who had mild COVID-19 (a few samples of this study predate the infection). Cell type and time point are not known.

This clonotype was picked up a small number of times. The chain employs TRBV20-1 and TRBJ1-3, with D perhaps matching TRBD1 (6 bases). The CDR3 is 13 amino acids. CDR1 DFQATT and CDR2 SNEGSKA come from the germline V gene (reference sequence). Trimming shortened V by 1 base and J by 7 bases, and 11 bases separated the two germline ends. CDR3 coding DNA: TGCAGTGCTAGAGGGCTTCAGGGGAACACCATATATTTT. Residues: CSARGLQGNTIYF.

The CDR3 sequence is CASSPSGVRSDEQFF. For the CDR3, the DNA is TGTGCCAGCAGCCCTAGCGGGGTAAGGAGCGATGAGCAGTTCTTC. The V and J genes are TRBV7-9 and TRBJ2-1; 9 nucleotides agree with TRBD2. Trimming removed 5 bases from V and 8 bases from J; junction bases left unmatched: 10. Germline V gives CDR1 SEHNR, CDR2 FQNEAQ (reference sequence). The CDR3 consists of 15 residues.

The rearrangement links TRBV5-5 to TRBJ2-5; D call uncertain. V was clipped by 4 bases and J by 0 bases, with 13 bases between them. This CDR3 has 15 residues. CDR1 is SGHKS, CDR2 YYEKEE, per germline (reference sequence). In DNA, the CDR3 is TGTGCCAGCAGCCCCAATTGGGCTTACCAAGAGACCCAGTACTTC. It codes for CASSPNWAYQETQYF.

The CDR3 reads CSAREQGGGTDTQYF. CDR3 DNA sequence: TGCAGTGCTAGAGAACAGGGTGGGGGCACAGATACGCAGTATTTT. The V gene is TRBV20-1, the J gene TRBJ2-3; the D gene is possibly TRBD1 (6 bases). Germline assignment: CDR1 DFQATT and CDR2 SNEGSKA (reference sequence). Between the trimmed V and J ends, which lost 0 bases and 1 base, there was a span of 11 bases. The CDR3 extends over 15 amino acids.

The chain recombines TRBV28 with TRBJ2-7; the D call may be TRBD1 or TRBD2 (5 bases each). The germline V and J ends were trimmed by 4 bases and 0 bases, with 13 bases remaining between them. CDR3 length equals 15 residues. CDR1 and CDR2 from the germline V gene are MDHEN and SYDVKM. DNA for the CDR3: TGTGCCAGCAGTTCTTCCGGGACCAGCTCCTACGAGCAGTACTTC. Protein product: CASSSSGTSSYEQYF.

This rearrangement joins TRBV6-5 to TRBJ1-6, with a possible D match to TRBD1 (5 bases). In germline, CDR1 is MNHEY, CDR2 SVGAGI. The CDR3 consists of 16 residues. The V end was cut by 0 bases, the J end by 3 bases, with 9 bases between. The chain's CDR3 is CASSYSGGVYNSPLHF. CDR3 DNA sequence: TGTGCCAGCAGTTACTCGGGAGGGGTCTATAATTCACCCCTCCACTTT.

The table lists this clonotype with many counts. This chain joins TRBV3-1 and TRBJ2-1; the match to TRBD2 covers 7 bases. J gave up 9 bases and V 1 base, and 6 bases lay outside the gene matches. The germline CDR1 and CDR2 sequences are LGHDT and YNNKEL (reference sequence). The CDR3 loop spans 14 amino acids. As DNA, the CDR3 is TGTGCCAGCAGCCAAGTTGCGGGAGTGGGTGAGCAGTTCTTC. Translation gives CASSQVAGVGEQFF.

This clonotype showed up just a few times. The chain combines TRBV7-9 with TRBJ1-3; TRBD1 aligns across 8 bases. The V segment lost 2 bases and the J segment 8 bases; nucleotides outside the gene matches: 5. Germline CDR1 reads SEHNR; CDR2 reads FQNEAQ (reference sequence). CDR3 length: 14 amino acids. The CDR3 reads CASSLSQGADTIYF. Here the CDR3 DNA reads TGTGCCAGCAGCTTAAGTCAGGGGGCTGACACCATATATTTT.

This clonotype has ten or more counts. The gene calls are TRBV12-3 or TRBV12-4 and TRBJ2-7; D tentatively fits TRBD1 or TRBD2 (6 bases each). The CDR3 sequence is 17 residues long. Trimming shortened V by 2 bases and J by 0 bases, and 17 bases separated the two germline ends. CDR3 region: CASSLSSGGGSSYEQYF. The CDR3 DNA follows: TGTGCCAGCAGTTTATCATCCGGGGGCGGAAGCTCCTACGAGCAGTACTTC.

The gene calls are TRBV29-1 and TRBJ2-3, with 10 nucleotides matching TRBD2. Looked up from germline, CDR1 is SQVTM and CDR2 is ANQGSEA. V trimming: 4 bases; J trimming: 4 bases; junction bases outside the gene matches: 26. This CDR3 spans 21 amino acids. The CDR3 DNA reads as TGCAGCGTTGGCCGGTGGACAGGGAGGACTTTTAGCGGGAGGATCGCAGATACGCAGTATTTT. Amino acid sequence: CSVGRWTGRTFSGRIADTQYF.

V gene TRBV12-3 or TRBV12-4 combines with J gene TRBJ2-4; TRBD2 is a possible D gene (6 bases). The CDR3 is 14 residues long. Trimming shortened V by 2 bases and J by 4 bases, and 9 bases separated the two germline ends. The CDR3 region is CASSLHSGKNIQYF. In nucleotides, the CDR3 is TGTGCCAGCAGTTTACATAGCGGTAAAAACATTCAGTACTTC.

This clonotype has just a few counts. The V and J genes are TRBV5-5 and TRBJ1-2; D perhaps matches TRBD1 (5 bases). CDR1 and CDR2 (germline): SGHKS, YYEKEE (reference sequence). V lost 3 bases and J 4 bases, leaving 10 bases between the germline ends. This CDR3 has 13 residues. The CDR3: CASSSDNGYGYTF. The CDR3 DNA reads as TGTGCCAGCAGCTCGGACAACGGCTATGGCTACACCTTC. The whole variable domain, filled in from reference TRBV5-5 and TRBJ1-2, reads DAGVTQSPTHLIKTRGQQVTLRCSPISGHKSVSWYQQVLGQGPQFIFQYYEKEERGRGNFPDRFSARQFPNYSSELNVNALLLGDSALYLCASSSDNGYGYTFGSGTRLTVV.

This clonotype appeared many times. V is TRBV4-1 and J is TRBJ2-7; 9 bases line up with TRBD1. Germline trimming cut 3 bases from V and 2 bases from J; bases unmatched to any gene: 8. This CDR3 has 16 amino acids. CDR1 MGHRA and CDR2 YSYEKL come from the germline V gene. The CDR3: CASSQHTGGDTYEQYF. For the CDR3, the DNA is TGCGCCAGCAGCCAGCATACAGGGGGCGACACCTACGAGCAGTACTTC.

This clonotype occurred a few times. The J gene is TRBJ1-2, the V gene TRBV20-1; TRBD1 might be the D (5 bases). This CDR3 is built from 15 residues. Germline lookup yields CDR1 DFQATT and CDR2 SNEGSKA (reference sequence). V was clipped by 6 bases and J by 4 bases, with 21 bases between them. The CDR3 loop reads CSAPLGPKLGYGYTF. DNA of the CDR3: TGCAGTGCGCCCTTGGGGCCTAAGCTCGGCTATGGCTACACCTTC.

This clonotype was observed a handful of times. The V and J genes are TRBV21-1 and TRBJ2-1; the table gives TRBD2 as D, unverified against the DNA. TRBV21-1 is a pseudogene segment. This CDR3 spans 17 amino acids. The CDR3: CASSKEASGGSGREQFF. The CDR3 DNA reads TGTGCCAGCAGCAAAGAGGCTAGCGGGGGTTCAGGGCGTGAGCAGTTCTTC.

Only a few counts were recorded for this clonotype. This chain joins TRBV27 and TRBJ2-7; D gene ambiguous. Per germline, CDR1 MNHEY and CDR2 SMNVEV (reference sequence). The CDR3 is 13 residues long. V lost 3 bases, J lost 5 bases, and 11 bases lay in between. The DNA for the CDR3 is TGTGCCAGCAGTTTCGCCCCTTCGCACGAGCAGTACTTC. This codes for CASSFAPSHEQYF.

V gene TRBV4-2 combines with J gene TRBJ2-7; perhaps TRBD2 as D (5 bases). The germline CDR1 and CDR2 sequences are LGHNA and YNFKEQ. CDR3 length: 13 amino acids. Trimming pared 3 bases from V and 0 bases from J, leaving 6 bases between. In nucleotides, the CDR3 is TGTGCCAGCAGCCAGGGGAGCTCCTACGAGCAGTACTTC. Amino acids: CASSQGSSYEQYF.

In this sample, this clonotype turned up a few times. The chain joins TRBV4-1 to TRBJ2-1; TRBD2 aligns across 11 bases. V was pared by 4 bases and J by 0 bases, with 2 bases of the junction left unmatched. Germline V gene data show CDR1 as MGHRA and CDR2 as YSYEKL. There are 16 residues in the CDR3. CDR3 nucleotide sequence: TGCGCCAGCAGCCGGGGACTAGCGGCCTCCTACAATGAGCAGTTCTTC. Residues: CASSRGLAASYNEQFF.

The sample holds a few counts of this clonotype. The CDR3 sequence is CAWSWRAADEQYF. The DNA of the CDR3 is TGTGCCTGGAGTTGGCGCGCGGCGGACGAGCAGTACTTC. J is TRBJ2-7 and V is TRBV30; D not resolved. The CDR3 covers 13 residues. Germline CDR1 reads GTSNPN; CDR2 reads SVGIG (reference sequence). With 2 bases removed from V and 5 bases from J, the gap between germline ends came to 13 bases.

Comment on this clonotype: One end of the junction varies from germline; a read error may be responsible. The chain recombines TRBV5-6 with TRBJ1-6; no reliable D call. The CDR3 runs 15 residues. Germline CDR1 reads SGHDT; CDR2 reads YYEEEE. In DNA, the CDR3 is TGTGCCAGCAGCCTCGGCAGCACCTATAATTCACCCATCCACTTT. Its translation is CASSLGSTYNSPIHF.

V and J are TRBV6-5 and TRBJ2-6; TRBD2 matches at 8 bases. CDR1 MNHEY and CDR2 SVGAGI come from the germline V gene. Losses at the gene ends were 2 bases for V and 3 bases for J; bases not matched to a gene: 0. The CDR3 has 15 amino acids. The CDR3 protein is CASSYRGGGANVLTF. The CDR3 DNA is TGTGCCAGCAGTTACCGGGGGGGTGGGGCCAACGTCCTGACTTTC.